These 14 T cell receptor beta chains were sequenced from one sample in a study of blood T cell repertoires in COVID-19. Here immunoSEQ multiplex PCR was the method, and the copy in TCRdb shows in-frame clones only, minus some. The sample has around 150,000 clones, just over 85% seen once; the top ten hold roughly 7.8%. Sequencing was performed on peripheral blood. These receptor sequences come from a man between 60 and 75 years old with acute or convalescent COVID-19.

V is TRBV19 and J is TRBJ2-3; TRBD2 is a possible D gene (5 bases). Trimming left V 5 bases short and J 3 bases short, with 18 bases between. The CDR3 is 16 amino acids. The germline gives CDR1 LNHDA, CDR2 SQIVND (reference sequence). In DNA, the CDR3 is TGTGCCAGTAGTTCATCCGGGATCCGTAGGACAGATACGCAGTATTTT. This sequence encodes CASSSSGIRRTDTQYF.

This clone was seen only a few times. Other DNA sequences from this sample encode an identical CDR3 as well. This sequence joins TRBV11-3 and TRBJ2-1, with D possibly matching TRBD1 (6 bases). From germline, CDR1 is SGHNT and CDR2 YENEEA. The CDR3 runs 13 residues. Trimming left V 5 bases short and J 8 bases short, with 13 bases between. CDR3 amino acids: CASSPTPGDEQFF. The CDR3 DNA sequence: TGTGCCAGCAGCCCGACCCCAGGGGATGAGCAGTTCTTC. The whole variable domain, filled in from reference TRBV11-3 and TRBJ2-1, reads EAGVVQSPRYKIIEKKQPVAFWCNPISGHNTLYWYLQNLGQGPELLIRYENEEAVDDSQLPKDRFSAERLKGVDSTLKIQPAELGDSAVYLCASSPTPGDEQFFGPGTRLTVL.

This chain joins TRBV28 and TRBJ1-1, with no clear D. Trimming cost V 2 bases and J 1 base, with 5 bases left between them. CDR1 MDHEN and CDR2 SYDVKM come from the germline V gene. The CDR3 has 13 amino acids. The CDR3 DNA is TGTGCCAGCAGTTTACCCAGGAACACTGAAGCTTTCTTT. It specifies CASSLPRNTEAFF. Variable domain in full (rest from reference TRBV28 and TRBJ1-1): DVKVTQSSRYLVKRTGEKVFLECVQDMDHENMFWYRQDPGLGLRLIYFSYDVKMKEKGDIPEGYSVSREKKERFSLILESASTNQTSMYLCASSLPRNTEAFFGQGTRLTVV.

The chain links TRBV11-2 to TRBJ1-1; perhaps TRBD1 as D (5 bases). Per the germline V gene, CDR1 is SGHAT and CDR2 is FQNNGV. This CDR3 is built from 13 residues. V lost 3 bases and J 5 bases, leaving 10 bases between the germline ends. The CDR3 DNA is TGTGCCAGCAGCTTCGACAGACGGACTGAAGCTTTCTTT. It encodes CASSFDRRTEAFF.

This sequence joins TRBV6-5 and TRBJ1-2; 12 nucleotides align to TRBD1. The V gene end was trimmed by 7 bases and the J gene end by 6 bases; junction bases not matched to a gene: 9. The CDR3 loop spans 15 amino acids. Germline loops: CDR1 MNHEY, CDR2 SVGAGI. CDR3 in amino acids: CASIAGQGAIHGYTF. CDR3 nucleotide sequence: TGTGCCAGCATAGCGGGACAGGGGGCGATCCATGGCTACACCTTC.

The chain employs TRBV9 and TRBJ1-2; possibly TRBD1 for D (6 bases). Trimming left V 3 bases short and J 6 bases short, with 21 bases between. The CDR3 has 16 residues. Germline CDR1 is SGDLS and CDR2 is YYNGEE. The CDR3 reads CASSALSRGGLDGYTF. CDR3 DNA: TGTGCCAGCAGCGCCCTAAGCAGGGGAGGGCTTGATGGCTACACCTTC.

J is TRBJ1-2 and V is TRBV9; the match to TRBD1 covers 9 bases. CDR3 length: 14 amino acids. CDR1 is SGDLS, CDR2 YYNGEE, per germline. J was trimmed by 4 bases and V by 3 bases; bases with no gene match: 4. The CDR3 here is CASSGTGQGYGYTF. Written as DNA, the CDR3 is TGTGCCAGCAGCGGGACGGGACAGGGCTATGGCTACACCTTC.

The V gene is TRBV28, the J gene TRBJ1-2; D is uncertain. CDR3 length: 14 amino acids. Trimming took off 3 bases at V and 4 bases at J, with 12 bases between the two ends. Germline loops: CDR1 MDHEN, CDR2 SYDVKM. CDR3 sequence reads: CASSFHGRPYGYTF. The CDR3 coding sequence is TGTGCCAGCAGTTTCCATGGCAGGCCCTATGGCTACACCTTC.

This clone was seen only once. The chain recombines TRBV10-3 with TRBJ1-2, with 7 bases lining up with TRBD1. This CDR3 comprises 12 residues. CDR1 and CDR2 (germline): ENHRY, SYGVKD. J was trimmed by 8 bases and V by 4 bases; bases with no gene match: 4. The CDR3 sequence is CAISVGTVGYTF. DNA for the CDR3: TGTGCCATCAGTGTCGGGACAGTCGGCTACACCTTC.

The chain has TRBV7-9 and TRBJ2-5, with TRBD1 as a possible D gene (6 bases). V gave up 5 bases and J gave up 2 bases, with 27 bases separating them. Per germline, CDR1 SEHNR and CDR2 FQNEAQ (reference sequence). The CDR3 has 19 amino acids. Here the CDR3 reads CASSPSGTLGGSNQETQYF. DNA of the CDR3: TGTGCCAGCAGCCCCTCCGGGACATTGGGTGGCTCCAATCAAGAGACCCAGTACTTC.

V and J are TRBV7-8 and TRBJ2-1; maybe TRBD1 (5 bases). The V gene lost 5 bases and the J gene lost 10 bases, with 15 bases spanning the gap. CDR3 length: 13 residues. The V gene's germline CDR1 is SGHVS and CDR2 FQNEAQ. In nucleotides, the CDR3 is TGTGCCAGCAGCCAAATTACAGGCGTGGAGCAGTTCTTC. It specifies CASSQITGVEQFF. Together with reference TRBV7-8 and TRBJ2-1, the CDR3 gives the full variable domain: GAGVSQSPRYKVAKRGQDVALRCDPISGHVSLFWYQQALGQGPEFLTYFQNEAQLDKSGLPSDRFFAERPEGSVSTLKIQRTQQEDSAVYLCASSQITGVEQFFGPGTRLTVL.

The rearrangement uses TRBV3-1 (or the pseudogene TRBV3-2) and TRBJ2-5, with 9 nucleotides matching TRBD1. Germline V lookup: CDR1 LGHDT, CDR2 YNNKEL (reference sequence). The CDR3 is made up of 14 amino acids. The J segment lost 5 bases and the V segment lost 2 bases, leaving 3 bases of the junction unmatched. CDR3 region: CASSQRQGGETQYF. CDR3 nucleotide sequence: TGTGCCAGCAGCCAAAGACAGGGGGGGGAGACCCAGTACTTC.

The J gene is TRBJ1-5, the V gene TRBV10-3, with unresolved D. CDR1 and CDR2 (germline): ENHRY, SYGVKD. V lost 6 bases and J lost 7, with 13 bases in between. There are 13 residues in the CDR3. Here the CDR3 DNA reads TGTGCCATCAGCGGGGAGCCAAACCAGCCCCAGCATTTT. Translation: CAISGEPNQPQHF.

The V gene is TRBV18, the J gene TRBJ1-5; a possible D gene is TRBD1 (5 bases). Germline CDR1 reads KGHSH; CDR2 reads LQKENI. The CDR3 has 16 amino acids. Trimming cost V 2 bases and J 5 bases, with 16 bases left between them. Written as DNA, the CDR3 is TGTGCCAGCTCACCATTCTTTGGGGGGACTGATCAGCCCCAGCATTTT. Amino acids: CASSPFFGGTDQPQHF.